The next 22 T cell receptor delta chains were all read from a single sample in a study of gamma-delta chains in newborns, infants, children. TCRdb applied CATT to the reads for clone calling. The sample comprises about 6,900 delta-chain clones, about 11% of which are singletons, and approximately 6.6% rests with the top ten. Material: blood. Receptors were obtained from a child who was a newborn, infant or young child, either healthy, febrile or measles-vaccinated (not recorded which).

The chain links TRDV2 to TRDJ1, with 9 bases identical to TRDD3. Trimming cost V 4 bases and J 5 bases; bases outside gene matches: 13. This CDR3 region has 16 residues. Germline values: CDR1 GEAIGNYY, CDR2 EKD. CDR3 region: CACDHAGDTERDKLIF. The CDR3 DNA sequence: TGTGCCTGTGATCATGCTGGGGATACGGAGAGGGATAAACTCATCTTT.

This clone turned up a few times. The chain is built from TRDV2 and TRDJ1, with 12 bases that match TRDD3. The CDR3 runs 16 residues. V dropped 5 bases and J dropped 1; count of bases not matched to a gene: 7. CDR1 is GEAIGNYY and CDR2 is EKD in the germline V gene. CDR3 nucleotides: TGTGCCTGTGGCACTTCCTGGGGGATACGCACCGATAAACTCATCTTT. It translates to CACGTSWGIRTDKLIF.

In its sample, this clone ranks as medium-sized (0.01 to 0.1%). This sample also contains other DNA sequences that code for the same CDR3. The gene calls are TRDV2 and TRDJ1, with TRDD3 matching 10 bases. J was trimmed by 2 bases and V by 0 bases; bases with no gene match: 14. This CDR3 is built from 19 residues. Germline CDR1 GEAIGNYY, CDR2 EKD. The DNA of the CDR3 is TGTGCCTGTGACACCGTTCCGGGATGGGGGATACTGGTTACCGATAAACTCATCTTT. Protein: CACDTVPGWGILVTDKLIF.

This clone has more than one count but fewer than ten. A much larger clone is a single base away; this may be a read error. The DNA for the CDR3 is TGTGCCTGTGACGCCGTGGGCTACCGGCGACGTTCCACCGATAAACTCATCTTT. Translation gives CACDAVGYRRRSTDKLIF. The genes are TRDV2 and TRDJ1; no clear D. Germline-derived CDR1 and CDR2 are GEAIGNYY and EKD. With 3 bases removed from V and 1 base from J, the gap between germline ends came to 23 bases. The CDR3 has 18 residues.

Concerning this clone: Other DNA sequences in the sample encode the same CDR3. The chain uses TRDV2 and TRDJ3; 8 bases align to TRDD3. The CDR3 is 18 amino acids. Germline CDR1 is GEAIGNYY and CDR2 is EKD. Losses at the gene ends were 1 base for V and 2 bases for J; bases not matched to a gene: 6. The CDR3 sequence is CACDTGGFRTWDTRQMFF. The CDR3 nucleotides read TGTGCCTGTGACACTGGGGGATTTCGGACCTGGGACACCCGACAGATGTTTTTC.

The chain's CDR3 is CACDTMGDTKRSDKLIF. The CDR3 nucleotides are TGTGCCTGTGACACAATGGGGGATACAAAGAGGTCCGATAAACTCATCTTT. The V and J genes are TRDV2 and TRDJ1; 10 bases match TRDD3. TCRdb does not report a J gene; here it was assigned by matching the DNA to germline references. The CDR3 sequence is 17 residues long. The germline CDR1 and CDR2 sequences are GEAIGNYY and EKD. V was pared by 1 base and J by 3 bases, with 10 bases of the junction left unmatched.

This clone showed up just a few times. This sequence joins TRDV2 and TRDJ3; TRDD3 might be the D (6 bases). TCRdb leaves out the J gene; it was filled in here by matching the DNA to germline. CDR1 and CDR2 (germline): GEAIGNYY, EKD. Trimming shortened V by 3 bases and J by 0 bases, and 20 bases separated the two germline ends. The CDR3 has 20 amino acids. The CDR3 region is CACDGVGGERSSWDTRQMFF. The DNA of the CDR3 is TGTGCCTGTGACGGTGTTGGGGGGGAACGAAGCTCCTGGGACACCCGACAGATGTTTTTC.

This clone was observed a handful of times. Other DNA sequences from this sample encode an identical CDR3 as well. The gene calls are TRDV2 and TRDJ3; tentative D call: TRDD3 (5 bases). Per the germline V gene, CDR1 is GEAIGNYY and CDR2 is EKD. Trimming removed 0 bases at V and 0 bases at J, with 14 bases between. The CDR3 is 19 residues long. The CDR3 DNA follows: TGTGCCTGTGACACCGGCGATACCCTAAGCTCCTGGGACACCCGACAGATGTTTTTC. Encoded protein: CACDTGDTLSSWDTRQMFF.

This clone was counted only a few times. One junction end disagrees with the germline gene, perhaps due to a read error. The chain employs TRDV2 and TRDJ3, with 8 bases identical to TRDD3. Germline lookup yields CDR1 GEAIGNYY and CDR2 EKD. This CDR3 has 18 amino acids. The CDR3 nucleotides are TGTGCCTATGACACAACTGGGGGCGCCTCCTGGGACACCCGACAGATGTTTTTC. Its translation: CAYDTTGGASWDTRQMFF.

The gene calls are TRDV2 and TRDJ3, with 11 nucleotides matching TRDD3. The J segment lost 0 bases and the V segment lost 0 bases, leaving 9 bases of the junction unmatched. The CDR3 has 21 residues. Germline V gene sequence: CDR1 GEAIGNYY, CDR2 EKD. This CDR3 is CACDTRGLGDTSSWDTRQMFF. Here the CDR3 DNA reads TGTGCCTGTGACACCAGGGGGCTGGGGGATACAAGCTCCTGGGACACCCGACAGATGTTTTTC.

This clone has a handful of counts. The amino acid sequence in TCRdb belongs to a much larger clone and departs from this DNA's translation at residue 4, likely a sequencing read error; the sequence shown is translated from the DNA. This rearrangement joins TRDV2 to TRDJ1; possible D gene TRDD3, 6 bases. CDR3 length equals 15 residues. Germline values: CDR1 GEAIGNYY, CDR2 EKD. For the CDR3, the DNA is TGTGCCTGTGGCACCGTGGGGATGGGGACCGATAAACTCATCTTT. Protein: CACGTVGMGTDKLIF.

Only a few counts were recorded for this clone. The chain carries TRDV2 and TRDJ3, with 8 bases lining up with TRDD3. The CDR3 has 19 amino acids. Germline lookup yields CDR1 GEAIGNYY and CDR2 EKD. V lost 2 bases, J lost 0 bases, and 8 bases stayed unmatched. The CDR3 protein is CACDRMGDSSSWDTRQMFF. As DNA, the CDR3 is TGTGCCTGTGACAGGATGGGGGATTCTAGCTCCTGGGACACCCGACAGATGTTTTTC.

V gene TRDV2 combines with J gene TRDJ1; TRDD3 aligns across 12 bases. Assignment of the J gene here rests on matching the DNA to germline, because TCRdb gives none. The CDR3 runs 18 residues. Germline CDR1 is GEAIGNYY and CDR2 is EKD. V was pared by 3 bases and J by 0 bases, with 10 bases of the junction left unmatched. The CDR3 reads CACDFLSTGGYYTDKLIF. In DNA, the CDR3 is TGTGCCTGTGACTTCCTTAGTACTGGGGGATACTACACCGATAAACTCATCTTT.

This clone is medium-sized in the sample. This sample includes further DNA sequences coding for the same CDR3. The chain combines TRDV2 with TRDJ1; perhaps TRDD3 as D (5 bases). V was pared by 2 bases and J by 0 bases, with 18 bases between. The CDR3 totals 17 residues. Germline V gene sequence: CDR1 GEAIGNYY, CDR2 EKD. The DNA for the CDR3 is TGTGCCTGTGACAGCGCGGGATCTGGGAGAGACACCGATAAACTCATCTTT. The encoded protein is CACDSAGSGRDTDKLIF.

This sequence joins TRDV2 and TRDJ3; 8 bases map to TRDD3. The J gene is absent in TCRdb and was assigned here via DNA matching to germline. The length of the CDR3 is 18 residues. V lost 1 base, J lost 5 bases, and 9 bases stayed unmatched. Germline lookup yields CDR1 GEAIGNYY and CDR2 EKD. The CDR3 loop is CACDTMGIQYRDTRQMFF. For the CDR3, the DNA is TGTGCCTGTGACACTATGGGGATACAGTACAGGGACACCCGACAGATGTTTTTC.

This clone occurred a few times. The chain recombines TRDV2 with TRDJ3; 11 bases match TRDD3. Unmatched junction bases numbered 4, after V lost 0 bases and J lost 4 bases. Germline CDR1 is GEAIGNYY and CDR2 is EKD. The CDR3 spans 18 residues. The CDR3 nucleotides read TGTGCCTGTGACACCCTGGGGGATACAGCTTGGGACACCCGACAGATGTTTTTC. This gives the protein CACDTLGDTAWDTRQMFF.

This clone was detected only a few times. The mismatch at residue 12 between this DNA's translation and the TCRdb protein of a much larger clone likely reflects a read error; the protein shown is translated from the DNA. The chain combines TRDV2 with TRDJ1, with 8 positions matching TRDD3. CDR3 length: 16 residues. The germline gives CDR1 GEAIGNYY, CDR2 EKD. The CDR3 bases are TGTGCCTGTGACTCACTGGGGGGACCGTACACCGAGAAACTCATCTTT. This sequence encodes CACDSLGGPYTEKLIF.

This chain connects TRDV2 to TRDJ1, with TRDD3 matching 12 bases. The CDR3 totals 19 residues. The V gene end was trimmed by 3 bases and the J gene end by 0 bases; junction bases not matched to a gene: 13. From germline, CDR1 is GEAIGNYY and CDR2 EKD. The CDR3 DNA is TGTGCCTGTGACCCCGTTCTGGGGGATACGCCACTCTACACCGATAAACTCATCTTT. It translates to CACDPVLGDTPLYTDKLIF.

This clone is termed large. This sample includes further DNA sequences coding for the same CDR3. V usage is TRDV2 and J usage is TRDJ3; 9 nucleotides match TRDD3. The trim removed 2 bases at V and 1 base at J, leaving 2 bases unmatched. CDR1 and CDR2 from the germline V gene are GEAIGNYY and EKD. This CDR3 region has 17 residues. CDR3 residues: CACDSTGGSWDTRQMFF. The CDR3 nucleotides are TGTGCCTGTGACAGTACTGGGGGATCCTGGGACACCCGACAGATGTTTTTC.

Within the sample, this clone is medium-sized. The chain uses TRDV2 and TRDJ1; tentative D call: TRDD3 (5 bases). V dropped 0 bases and J dropped 0 bases, with 16 bases sitting between them. The germline CDR1 and CDR2 sequences are GEAIGNYY and EKD. This CDR3 has 17 amino acids. DNA of the CDR3: TGTGCCTGTGACACCGTGGGGCCCCAATTGTACACCGATAAACTCATCTTT. Translated, it gives CACDTVGPQLYTDKLIF.

This clone ranks as medium-sized. The chain links TRDV2 to TRDJ2, with TRDD3 matching 9 bases. The CDR3 has 17 residues. Germline values: CDR1 GEAIGNYY, CDR2 EKD. The junction had 12 bases not matched to a gene; V was cut back by 3 bases and J by 5 bases. CDR3 loop: CACDPVLGDRATAQLFF. The DNA of the CDR3 is TGTGCCTGTGACCCCGTACTGGGGGACCGAGCTACAGCACAACTCTTCTTT.

With regard to this clone: At residue 3, TCRdb's protein is not the same as the translated DNA, so the protein here was read from the DNA. The chain joins TRDV2 to TRDJ1; the match to TRDD3 covers 7 bases. Germline CDR1 is GEAIGNYY and CDR2 is EKD. The CDR3 length is 15 residues. The CDR3 DNA reads as TGTGCCCGTGACACCGTAGGGGATAAGTCCGATAAACTCATCTTT. It translates to CARDTVGDKSDKLIF.